The source of this T cell receptor (beta chain) is a study of shared clonotypes between healthy human individuals. About the research overall: The study drew on two women and a few men aged 18 to 49 as donors.

Study-wide points: Clonotype sharing among donors was thought likely to change with sequencing depth.

Around 220 ng DNA, about 30,000 T cell genomes, went into each sorted-subset replicate PCR. Here immunoSEQ multiplex PCR was the method, and the copy in TCRdb shows in-frame clones only, minus some. The data hold fewer than 2.5 million clones, with over 85% observed a single time. The CDR3 extends over 14 amino acids. Deletions cut 2 bases from V and 6 bases from J, with 11 bases between. Germline CDR1 reads MNHNS; CDR2 reads SASEGT. For this clone: Antigen specificity is unknown. This same CDR3 is encoded by further DNA sequences in the sample.

The J gene is TRBJ1-5, the V gene TRBV6-1; a weak D match, TRBD1 (6 bases). The sample was naive CD4+ T cells from PBMCs. Subset: CD45RA+ positively selected. The TCR originated in a man between 18 and 35 years old in good health. Some clones in this sample may be carry-over from other donors' samples. The CDR3, as DNA: TGTGCCAGCAGTGAACGTGGGGGCGGTCAGCCCCAGCATTTT. Translated: CASSERGGGQPQHF.